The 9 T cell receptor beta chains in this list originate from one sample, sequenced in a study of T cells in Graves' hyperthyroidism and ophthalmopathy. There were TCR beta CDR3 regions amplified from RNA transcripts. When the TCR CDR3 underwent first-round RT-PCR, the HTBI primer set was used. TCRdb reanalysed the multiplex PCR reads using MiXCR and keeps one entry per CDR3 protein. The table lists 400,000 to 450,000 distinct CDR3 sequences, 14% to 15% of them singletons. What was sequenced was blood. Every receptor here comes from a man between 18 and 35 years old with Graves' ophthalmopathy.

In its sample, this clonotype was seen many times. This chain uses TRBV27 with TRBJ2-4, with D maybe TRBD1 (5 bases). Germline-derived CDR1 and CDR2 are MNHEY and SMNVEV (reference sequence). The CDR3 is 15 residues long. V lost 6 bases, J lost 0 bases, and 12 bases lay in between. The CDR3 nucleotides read TGTGCCAGCAGATCCCCAGGGCTAGCCAAAAACATTCAGTACTTC. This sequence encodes CASRSPGLAKNIQYF.

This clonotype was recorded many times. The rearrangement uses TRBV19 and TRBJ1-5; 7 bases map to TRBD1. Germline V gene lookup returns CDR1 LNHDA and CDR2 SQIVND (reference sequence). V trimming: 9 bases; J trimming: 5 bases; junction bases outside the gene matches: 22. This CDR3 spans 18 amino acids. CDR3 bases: TGTGCCAGCCTAAACCGGGACAGAGCTTCTTATTCCTATCAGCCCCAGCATTTT. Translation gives CASLNRDRASYSYQPQHF.

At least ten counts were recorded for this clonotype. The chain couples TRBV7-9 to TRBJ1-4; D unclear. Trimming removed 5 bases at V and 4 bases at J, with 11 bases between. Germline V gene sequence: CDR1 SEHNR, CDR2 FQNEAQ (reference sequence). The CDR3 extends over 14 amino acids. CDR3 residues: CASSLWDGNEKLFF. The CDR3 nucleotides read TGTGCCAGCAGCCTATGGGATGGTAATGAAAAACTGTTTTTT.

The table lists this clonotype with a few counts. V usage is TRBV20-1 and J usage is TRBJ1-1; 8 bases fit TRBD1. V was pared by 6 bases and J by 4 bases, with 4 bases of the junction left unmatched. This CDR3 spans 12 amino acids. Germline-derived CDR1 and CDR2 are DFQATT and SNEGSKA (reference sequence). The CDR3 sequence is CSATDRGTEAFF. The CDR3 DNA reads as TGCAGTGCCACCGACAGGGGCACTGAAGCTTTCTTT.

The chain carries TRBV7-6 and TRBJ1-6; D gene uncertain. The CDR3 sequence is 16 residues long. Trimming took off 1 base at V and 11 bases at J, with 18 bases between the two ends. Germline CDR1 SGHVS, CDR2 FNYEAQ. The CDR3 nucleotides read TGTGCCAGCAGCTTAGATCGGGCACCAACGAAGGCACCCCTCCACTTT. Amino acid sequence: CASSLDRAPTKAPLHF.

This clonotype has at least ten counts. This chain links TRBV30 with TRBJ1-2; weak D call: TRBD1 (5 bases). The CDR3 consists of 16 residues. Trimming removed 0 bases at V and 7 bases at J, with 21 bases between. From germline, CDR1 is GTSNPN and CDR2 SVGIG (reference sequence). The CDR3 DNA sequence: TGTGCCTGGAGTGTGGGGCGGGGCAGGGAAAGCTCTGGCTACACCTTC. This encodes CAWSVGRGRESSGYTF.

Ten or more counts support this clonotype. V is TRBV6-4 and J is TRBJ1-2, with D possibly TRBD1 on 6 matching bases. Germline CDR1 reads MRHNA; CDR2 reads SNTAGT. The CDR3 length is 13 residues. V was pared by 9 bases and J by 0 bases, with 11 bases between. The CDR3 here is CARFTGTNYGYTF. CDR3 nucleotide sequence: TGTGCCAGGTTCACAGGGACTAACTATGGCTACACCTTC.

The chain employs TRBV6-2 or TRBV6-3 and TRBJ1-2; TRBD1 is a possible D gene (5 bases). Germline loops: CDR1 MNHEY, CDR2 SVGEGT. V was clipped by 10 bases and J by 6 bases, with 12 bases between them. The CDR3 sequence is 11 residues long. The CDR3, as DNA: TGTGCCACCCTGGTAGGGGATGGCTACACCTTC. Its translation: CATLVGDGYTF.

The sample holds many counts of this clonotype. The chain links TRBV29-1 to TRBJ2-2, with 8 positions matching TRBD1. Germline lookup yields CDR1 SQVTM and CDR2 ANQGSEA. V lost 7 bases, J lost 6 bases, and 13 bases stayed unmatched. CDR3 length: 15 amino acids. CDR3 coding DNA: TGCAGCGGAAGGGCGACAGGGGTGCCGTCCGGGGAGCTGTTTTTT. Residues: CSGRATGVPSGELFF.